Each of the 32 T cell receptor beta chains below was sequenced from the same sample in a study of T cells in Graves' hyperthyroidism and ophthalmopathy. Amplified regions were TCR beta CDR3 sequences from RNA transcripts. Carried out on the TCR CDR3, a first-round RT-PCR used the HTBI primer set. A single record per CDR3 protein comes from TCRdb applying MiXCR to the multiplex PCR reads. The profile covers about 640,000 distinct CDR3 sequences, with about 14% appearing a single time and 12% taken by the ten largest. What was sequenced was blood. These receptors were obtained from a woman in her forties or fifties with Graves' ophthalmopathy.

This clonotype was seen ten or more times. The genes are TRBV20-1 and TRBJ2-7; 8 bases align to TRBD1. With 4 bases clipped from V and 3 bases from J, the junction kept 5 bases outside the gene matches. Germline CDR1 DFQATT, CDR2 SNEGSKA (reference sequence). This CDR3 is 13 amino acids long. The CDR3 here is CSATDRVNYEQYF. The CDR3 coding sequence is TGCAGTGCTACGGACAGGGTAAACTACGAGCAGTACTTC.

The J gene is TRBJ1-4, the V gene TRBV4-1; 7 bases match TRBD1. Germline assignment: CDR1 MGHRA and CDR2 YSYEKL. J was trimmed by 5 bases and V by 2 bases; bases with no gene match: 8. This CDR3 comprises 16 residues. CDR3 nucleotide sequence: TGCGCCAGCAGCCAATTACTCAGGGGGAAGAATGAAAAACTGTTTTTT. Protein sequence: CASSQLLRGKNEKLFF.

This rearrangement joins TRBV9 to TRBJ2-1, with 10 bases matching TRBD1. Germline lookup yields CDR1 SGDLS and CDR2 YYNGEE. V lost 3 bases, J lost 6 bases, and 12 bases stayed unmatched. This CDR3 contains 17 residues. CDR3 nucleotide sequence: TGTGCCAGCAGCGGATACCGGGACAGGGGACCCACCAATGAGCAGTTCTTC. It is translated as CASSGYRDRGPTNEQFF.

This clonotype has only a few counts. The chain recombines TRBV6-2 or TRBV6-3 with TRBJ2-1; 9 nucleotides match TRBD1. V dropped 6 bases and J dropped 3; count of bases not matched to a gene: 6. CDR1 MNHEY and CDR2 SVGEGT come from the germline V gene. This CDR3 region has 15 residues. CDR3 amino acids: CASRLDRGGYNEQFF. The CDR3 DNA follows: TGTGCCAGCAGACTGGACAGGGGAGGCTACAATGAGCAGTTCTTC.

This clonotype was counted at least ten times. The chain carries TRBV6-6 and TRBJ2-7, with 13 bases fitting TRBD2. J lost 0 bases, V lost 2 bases, and 1 base had no gene match. This CDR3 spans 16 amino acids. Germline V gene lookup returns CDR1 MNHNY and CDR2 SVGAGI (reference sequence). DNA for the CDR3: TGTGCCAGCAGTTACACTAGCGGGAGGGCCTCCTACGAGCAGTACTTC. The encoded protein is CASSYTSGRASYEQYF.

This clonotype showed up many times. The chain recombines TRBV4-1 with TRBJ2-7; TRBD1 aligns across 8 bases. The CDR3 is 15 residues long. Per germline, CDR1 MGHRA and CDR2 YSYEKL. Trimming cost V 4 bases and J 3 bases; bases outside gene matches: 8. CDR3 residues: CASSRGAGGSYEQYF. The DNA of the CDR3 is TGCGCCAGCAGCCGCGGGGCAGGGGGCAGCTACGAGCAGTACTTC.

A few counts support this clonotype. The chain uses TRBV7-6 and TRBJ2-1, with 10 bases matching TRBD2. From germline, CDR1 is SGHVS and CDR2 FNYEAQ. The CDR3 runs 16 residues. V trimming: 4 bases; J trimming: 4 bases; junction bases outside the gene matches: 7. The CDR3 here is CASSSLAGASYNEQFF. CDR3 nucleotides: TGTGCCAGCAGCTCCCTAGCGGGAGCTTCGTACAATGAGCAGTTCTTC.

This clonotype was counted only a few times. V and J are TRBV7-3 and TRBJ2-6; 9 bases align to TRBD1. Trimming cost V 5 bases and J 2 bases; bases outside gene matches: 7. The CDR3 has 17 residues. The germline CDR1 and CDR2 sequences are SGHTA and FQGTGA. The CDR3 spells CASSPGQGHTGANVLTF. As DNA, the CDR3 is TGTGCCAGCAGCCCTGGACAGGGGCACACTGGGGCCAACGTCCTGACTTTC.

This clonotype was picked up many times. V gene TRBV29-1 combines with J gene TRBJ2-7; 14 bases are shared with TRBD2. The germline CDR1 and CDR2 sequences are SQVTM and ANQGSEA. The V and J ends lost 6 bases and 6 bases, in that order; junction bases with no gene match: 10. The CDR3 consists of 15 residues. The DNA for the CDR3 is TGCAGCGTCCGGGGACTAGCGGGAGAAGGACGCGAGCAGTACTTC. Protein product: CSVRGLAGEGREQYF.

This clonotype was observed at least ten times. The chain combines TRBV5-6 with TRBJ1-2; no clear D gene. The germline gives CDR1 SGHDT, CDR2 YYEEEE. This CDR3 contains 13 residues. The V gene lost 1 base and the J gene lost 7 bases, with 11 bases spanning the gap. The CDR3 is CASSLSATGGYTF. The CDR3 coding sequence is TGTGCCAGCAGCTTGTCCGCGACGGGTGGCTACACCTTC.

This sequence joins TRBV2 and TRBJ2-5, with 9 bases fitting TRBD2. This CDR3 comprises 15 residues. The germline CDR1 and CDR2 sequences are SNHLY and FYNNEI. Germline trimming cut 8 bases from V and 2 bases from J; bases unmatched to any gene: 9. The CDR3 protein is CASGGCSGRQETQYF. The DNA for the CDR3 is TGTGCCAGCGGGGGTTGCAGCGGGAGGCAAGAGACCCAGTACTTC.

This clonotype was observed a few times. The J gene is TRBJ2-3, the V gene TRBV9; a weak D match, TRBD2 (5 bases). CDR1 is SGDLS, CDR2 YYNGEE, per germline. CDR3 length equals 15 residues. Between the trimmed V and J ends, which lost 4 bases and 3 bases, there was a span of 15 bases. The CDR3 reads CASSSSPSTTDTQYF. The CDR3 DNA sequence: TGTGCCAGCAGCTCTAGCCCAAGCACGACAGATACGCAGTATTTT.

This clonotype was detected ten times or more. CDR3 in amino acids: CASSNQGPNTEAFF. CDR3 coding DNA: TGTGCCAGCAGTAACCAAGGCCCGAACACTGAAGCTTTCTTT. The chain carries TRBV7-9 and TRBJ1-1; D is unclear. V lost 6 bases and J 1 base, leaving 12 bases between the germline ends. The CDR3 runs to 14 residues. CDR1 is SEHNR and CDR2 is FQNEAQ in the germline V gene (reference sequence).

The table lists this clonotype with a few counts. The DNA of the CDR3 is TGTGCCAGCAGCTTGACAGGACAGGGCAGCAATGAGCAGTTCTTC. It yields the protein CASSLTGQGSNEQFF. V gene TRBV5-4 combines with J gene TRBJ2-1, with TRBD1 identical over 8 bases. The ends lost 1 base at V and 6 bases at J; junction bases unmatched: 6. CDR1 is SGHNT, CDR2 YYREEE, per germline (reference sequence). CDR3 length: 15 residues.

This clonotype was seen at least ten times. V gene TRBV27 combines with J gene TRBJ2-1, with 9 nucleotides matching TRBD2. The V gene's germline CDR1 is MNHEY and CDR2 SMNVEV (reference sequence). This CDR3 region has 16 residues. V was clipped by 2 bases and J by 0 bases; unmatched bases: 2. CDR3 nucleotides: TGTGCCAGCAGTTTACGCGGGAGGGCCTCCTACAATGAGCAGTTCTTC. The encoded protein is CASSLRGRASYNEQFF.

This clonotype came up many times. The chain employs TRBV28 and TRBJ2-7, with D perhaps matching TRBD1 (5 bases). There are 13 residues in the CDR3. Germline assignment: CDR1 MDHEN and CDR2 SYDVKM. V lost 2 bases to trimming and J lost 6 bases, with 11 bases between them. The CDR3 nucleotides read TGTGCCAGCAGTTTAGCAGGGTTTGCCGAGCAGTACTTC. It is translated as CASSLAGFAEQYF. The entire variable domain, with the rest obtained from reference TRBV28 and TRBJ2-7, is as follows: DVKVTQSSRYLVKRTGEKVFLECVQDMDHENMFWYRQDPGLGLRLIYFSYDVKMKEKGDIPEGYSVSREKKERFSLILESASTNQTSMYLCASSLAGFAEQYFGPGTRLTVT.

This clonotype has more than one count but fewer than ten. The junction departs from germline at one end; a sequencing error may be responsible. The gene calls are TRBV20-1 and TRBJ2-1, with 13 bases identical to TRBD2. The V gene's germline CDR1 is DFQATT and CDR2 SNEGSKA (reference sequence). CDR3 length: 14 amino acids. CDR3 sequence reads: CSAVRTSGSNERFF. The CDR3 region has the DNA TGCAGTGCGGTCAGGACTAGCGGGAGCAATGAGCGGTTCTTC.

This clonotype has at least ten counts. This rearrangement joins TRBV2 to TRBJ2-5; D possibly corresponds to TRBD2 (6 bases). Germline V gene data show CDR1 as SNHLY and CDR2 as FYNNEI. The CDR3 length is 16 residues. V lost 5 bases and J lost 5, with 21 bases in between. The CDR3 DNA reads TGTGCCAGCAGTTTGACTAGTATGGTTGGAAAGGAGACCCAGTACTTC. Amino acid sequence: CASSLTSMVGKETQYF.

This clonotype was recorded many times. The rearrangement links TRBV6-1 to TRBJ2-1; D might be TRBD1 or TRBD2, each matching 6 bases. Germline CDR1 MNHNS, CDR2 SASEGT. Trimming left V 8 bases short and J 6 bases short, with 14 bases between. This CDR3 comprises 13 residues. CDR3 residues: CASRRQEGNEQFF. In DNA, the CDR3 is TGTGCCAGCCGTAGACAGGAGGGCAATGAGCAGTTCTTC.

This clonotype came up many times. The gene calls are TRBV29-1 and TRBJ2-5, with 8 bases matching TRBD1. The CDR3 contains 12 residues. Trimming cost V 4 bases and J 4 bases; bases outside gene matches: 2. The germline V gene encodes CDR1 SQVTM and CDR2 ANQGSEA. The CDR3 reads CSVGTGRETQYF. In DNA, the CDR3 is TGCAGCGTTGGGACAGGGAGAGAGACCCAGTACTTC.

This clonotype was detected ten times or more. This chain uses TRBV11-3 with TRBJ1-1; D perhaps matches TRBD1 (6 bases). V dropped 6 bases and J dropped 1 base, with 12 bases sitting between them. The CDR3 spans 14 residues. Germline-derived CDR1 and CDR2 are SGHNT and YENEEA. The CDR3 DNA reads as TGTGCCAGCAGGAGTGACAGGTGGAACACTGAAGCTTTCTTT. Translation gives CASRSDRWNTEAFF.

There are many counts of this clonotype. Its ends do not fully match the called genes, so a read error is possible. V gene TRBV28 combines with J gene TRBJ1-1; D not resolved. Per germline, CDR1 MDHEN and CDR2 SYDVKM. This CDR3 spans 12 amino acids. The CDR3 here is CASSSADTKAFF. In nucleotides, the CDR3 is TGTGCCAGCAGTTCCGCCGACACTAAAGCTTTCTTT.

The V call is TRBV19, the J call TRBJ2-2, with D perhaps given as TRBD1 or TRBD2 (6 bases each). Germline V lookup: CDR1 LNHDA, CDR2 SQIVND (reference sequence). Trimming took 1 base from V and 1 from J, leaving 13 bases between them. The CDR3 has 17 residues. CDR3 bases: TGTGCCAGTAGTATAGGGGGGGCTCGGCTGAACACCGGGGAGCTGTTTTTT. This sequence encodes CASSIGGARLNTGELFF. Full variable domain (missing parts from reference TRBV19 and TRBJ2-2): DGGITQSPKYLFRKEGQNVTLSCEQNLNHDAMYWYRQDPGQGLRLIYYSQIVNDFQKGDIAEGYSVSREKKESFPLTVTSAQKNPTAFYLCASSIGGARLNTGELFFGEGSRLTVL.

This clonotype was picked up many times. For the CDR3, the DNA is TGTGCCAGCAGTTTAATAGCACAGCCTAAAGCCAAAAACATTCAGTACTTC. Protein sequence: CASSLIAQPKAKNIQYF. J is TRBJ2-4 and V is TRBV27; D gene ambiguous. Trimming pared 2 bases from V and 0 bases from J, leaving 14 bases between. The V gene's germline CDR1 is MNHEY and CDR2 SMNVEV (reference sequence). The CDR3 is made up of 17 amino acids.

The chain couples TRBV20-1 to TRBJ2-5; a weak D match, TRBD2 (6 bases). The CDR3 consists of 13 residues. The germline V and J ends were trimmed by 6 bases and 2 bases, with 13 bases remaining between them. Germline values: CDR1 DFQATT, CDR2 SNEGSKA (reference sequence). Here the CDR3 DNA reads TGCAGTGCCCGCCCTGGGGGGCAAGAGACCCAGTACTTC. Its protein is CSARPGGQETQYF.

The chain links TRBV28 to TRBJ2-7; D possibly corresponds to TRBD1 (5 bases). The CDR3 covers 13 residues. Trimming left V 9 bases short and J 2 bases short, with 14 bases between. CDR1 is MDHEN and CDR2 is SYDVKM in the germline V gene. This chain's CDR3 is CASDSPTTYEQYF. DNA for the CDR3: TGTGCCAGTGACAGCCCCACGACCTACGAGCAGTACTTC.

Many counts were recorded for this clonotype. The chain couples TRBV30 to TRBJ2-1; D is uncertain. Germline values: CDR1 GTSNPN, CDR2 SVGIG (reference sequence). This CDR3 has 11 residues. Trimming pared 5 bases from V and 7 bases from J, leaving 9 bases between. CDR3 loop: CAWAGYNEQFF. The CDR3 bases are TGTGCCTGGGCTGGTTATAATGAGCAGTTCTTC.

This clonotype has only a few counts. The chain couples TRBV4-3 to TRBJ2-3, with 7 bases identical to TRBD2. The trim removed 0 bases at V and 2 bases at J, leaving 5 bases unmatched. Germline-derived CDR1 and CDR2 are LGHNA and YSLEER. This CDR3 spans 16 amino acids. The CDR3 loop reads CASSQEIAGPTDTQYF. CDR3 in DNA: TGCGCCAGCAGCCAAGAAATAGCGGGCCCCACAGATACGCAGTATTTT.

This clonotype was counted a few times. The DNA is omitted, as the CDR3 cannot be located on it reliably, and the CDR3 follows TCRdb's listing. The CDR3 reads CASILGGRGNYGYTF. This sequence joins TRBV28 and TRBJ1-2; the tabulated D call, TRBD1, remains unverified against the DNA. Looked up from germline, CDR1 is MDHEN and CDR2 is SYDVKM. The CDR3 extends over 15 residues, inclusive of both ends.

This clonotype was seen ten or more times. This chain uses TRBV28 with TRBJ1-2; 8 nucleotides match TRBD1. The germline CDR1 and CDR2 sequences are MDHEN and SYDVKM. Trimming cost V 5 bases and J 8 bases; bases outside gene matches: 7. This CDR3 comprises 13 residues. The CDR3 region has the DNA TGTGCCAGCAGTACCGGGACAGGCCAGGGCTACACCTTC. It specifies CASSTGTGQGYTF.

This clonotype was observed many times. The rearrangement links TRBV7-2 to TRBJ1-1, with D possibly being TRBD1 (5 bases). The CDR3 runs 14 residues. Trimming took 2 bases from V and 5 from J, leaving 12 bases between them. The germline V gene encodes CDR1 SGHTA and CDR2 FQGNSA. The DNA of the CDR3 is TGTGCCAGCAGCTTATCTGGGGGTTGGACTGAAGCTTTCTTT. Its protein is CASSLSGGWTEAFF.

This clonotype showed up many times. The V and J genes are TRBV6-2 or TRBV6-3 and TRBJ2-1; a possible D gene is TRBD2 (7 bases). Trimming shortened V by 0 bases and J by 4 bases, and 19 bases separated the two germline ends. Germline CDR1 and CDR2: MNHEY and SVGEGT. This CDR3 comprises 18 residues. CDR3 protein: CASSYSGQSREGYNEQFF. The CDR3 nucleotides are TGTGCCAGCAGTTACTCAGGACAGTCGAGGGAGGGTTACAATGAGCAGTTCTTC.